This T cell receptor (beta chain) was identified in a study of Ad26.COV2.S vaccination and SARS-CoV-2 variants. This clone was observed once. The treatment was: some 19 received Ad26.COV2.S at low or high dose, single or two shots; 5 received placebo; per-sample allocation not given. Day 63 following the first vaccine or placebo injection was when the samples were taken. Here immunoSEQ multiplex PCR was the method, and the copy in TCRdb shows in-frame clones only, minus some. The sample includes hundreds of thousands of clones, 88% of them seen just once. The CDR3 extends over 13 amino acids. Germline V gene data show CDR1 as SNHLY and CDR2 as FYNNEI. Between the trimmed V and J ends, which lost 7 bases and 6 bases, there was a span of 14 bases.

Sequencing used peripheral blood, obtained in a trial of Ad26.COV2.S vaccine versus placebo. This clonotype originated in a person aged 18 to 65 who received the Ad26.COV2.S COVID-19 vaccine or a placebo. The gene calls are TRBV2 and TRBJ2-3; D not certain. The CDR3 here is CASIRDPVDTQYF. The CDR3, as DNA: TGTGCCAGCATAAGGGATCCAGTGGATACGCAGTATTTT.